The clone carrying this T cell receptor beta chain was seen a handful of times. This sample stems from a study of cytomegalovirus exposure and HLA in healthy donors. The study ran its PCR with 60 Vbeta and 13 Jbeta primers. The assay was immunoSEQ multiplex PCR, and TCRdb's table has in-frame clones only and misses some. The repertoire holds 180,000 or so clones, 82% seen once, with about 1.5% in the top ten. Trimming cost V 6 bases and J 9 bases; bases outside gene matches: 6. This CDR3 has 14 residues. Germline values: CDR1 SGHTA, CDR2 FQGNSA. V gene TRBV7-2 combines with J gene TRBJ2-3; 13 bases agree with TRBD2. The specimen was PBMCs. This TCR was recovered from a man aged 35 to 55 in good health and CMV-seronegative. The CDR3 DNA reads TGTGCCAGCAGTCCCACTAGCGGGGGGGCGACGCAGTATTTT. This codes for CASSPTSGGATQYF.